The sequence of this TCR beta chain was determined in a study of blood T cells in healthy people across ages. For the study at large: With template switching, about one barcoded beta molecule was captured per two T cells. Findings and caveats of the study: Not knowing donor CMV status may have confounded expanded clonotype changes.

Worth noting for this clonotype: The antigen remains unidentified.

V gave up 3 bases and J gave up 1 base, with 27 bases separating them. Germline loops: CDR1 SGDLS, CDR2 YYNGEE. The CDR3 consists of 20 residues. The authors ran a second PCR of roughly 6 to 12 cycles using a sample-barcoded 5' primer and a J-beta primer mix. TCRdb re-analysed the 5' RACE reads in MiXCR, keeping a single row per CDR3 protein. The data show about 1.8 million distinct CDR3 sequences, with around half seen just once and more than 2% held by the top ten. The authors extracted at least 6 micrograms of total RNA per sample. Material: blood. This clonotype was obtained from a woman between 40 and 50 years old in good health. The chain joins TRBV9 to TRBJ2-3; D unresolved. This CDR3 reads CASSEQKRAVGKEGTDTQYF. The CDR3 DNA is TGTGCCAGCAGCGAGCAAAAGAGAGCCGTGGGTAAAGAAGGCACAGATACGCAGTATTTT.